These 18 T cell receptor beta chains originate from one sample sequenced in a study of Graves' ophthalmopathy and Graves' hyperthyroidism. For repertoire sequencing, the TCR beta CDR3 regions were amplified from RNA transcripts. The first-round RT-PCR employed HTBI primers together with the Qiagen OneStep RT-PCR kit. A multiplex PCR was then performed as the second round. TCRdb re-analysed the multiplex PCR reads in MiXCR, keeping a single row per CDR3 protein. The repertoire holds 1 million to 1.3 million distinct CDR3 sequences, with less than 45% as singletons. The sequenced sample was peripheral blood or thyroid tissue (not recorded which). These receptors were collected from an adult man with Graves' hyperthyroidism.

J is TRBJ2-2 and V is TRBV12-3 or TRBV12-4; 9 bases line up with TRBD1. The CDR3 sequence is 14 residues long. The J segment lost 4 bases and the V segment lost 10 bases, leaving 7 bases of the junction unmatched. For the CDR3, the DNA is TGTGCCACCGGGGGACAGGGCTTCACCGGGGAGCTGTTTTTT. This encodes CATGGQGFTGELFF.

Many counts were recorded for this clonotype. The rearrangement links TRBV29-1 to TRBJ2-2; 9 bases fit TRBD2. Germline V gives CDR1 SQVTM, CDR2 ANQGSEA. The V and J ends lost 6 bases and 5 bases, in that order; junction bases with no gene match: 10. CDR3 size: 15 residues. CDR3 nucleotides: TGCAGCGTCGTCATAGCGGGAGTTGAAACCGGGGAGCTGTTTTTT. Protein product: CSVVIAGVETGELFF.

J is TRBJ2-2 and V is TRBV2, with TRBD2 matching over 13 bases. CDR3 size: 17 residues. Trimming took 4 bases from V and 3 from J; bases not matched to a gene: 5. Germline CDR1 reads SNHLY; CDR2 reads FYNNEI. In nucleotides, the CDR3 is TGTGCCAGCAGTGGGACTAGCGGGAGTGGCGACACCGGGGAGCTGTTTTTT. Amino acid sequence: CASSGTSGSGDTGELFF.

Comments on this clonotype: A read error is possible here, since a much larger clone lies one base away. CDR3 sequence reads: CASSSTGKGGTEAFF. In DNA, the CDR3 is TGTGCCAGCAGCTCGACAGGCAAGGGTGGCACTGAAGCTTTCTTT. This sequence joins TRBV13 and TRBJ1-1; possibly TRBD1 for D (6 bases). V was pared by 4 bases and J by 4 bases, with 16 bases between. CDR3 length equals 15 residues. CDR1 is PRHDT and CDR2 is FYEKMQ in the germline V gene (reference sequence). Using reference TRBV13 and TRBJ1-1 for the parts outside the CDR3, the full variable domain is AAGVIQSPRHLIKEKRETATLKCYPIPRHDTVYWYQQGPGQDPQFLISFYEKMQSDKGSIPDRFSAQQFSDYHSELNMSSLELGDSALYFCASSSTGKGGTEAFFGQGTRLTVV.

This clonotype showed up just once. The CDR3 DNA follows: TGTGCCAGCTCACCACCAGGGAGGAGTTCACCCCTCCACTTT. Translating it yields CASSPPGRSSPLHF. V usage is TRBV18 and J usage is TRBJ1-6; D is uncertain. Germline loops: CDR1 KGHSH, CDR2 LQKENI. V lost 0 bases and J lost 9, with 9 bases in between. CDR3 length equals 14 residues.

This clonotype was observed a few times. The junction and the germline gene differ at one end; a read error may be behind it. The chain combines TRBV24-1 with TRBJ1-5; D ambiguous. The CDR3 length is 10 residues. The V gene's germline CDR1 is KGHDR and CDR2 SFDVKD. CDR3 nucleotide sequence: TGTACCACCATCAATCAGCCCCAGCATTTT. Its translation is CTTINQPQHF.

About this clonotype: With a much larger clone just one base away, this may be a read error. V usage is TRBV10-3 and J usage is TRBJ1-5; D unclear. Germline CDR1 and CDR2: ENHRY and SYGVKD. The CDR3 runs 15 residues. The CDR3 here is CASSYSVEGNQPQHF. CDR3 DNA sequence: TGTGCCAGCAGTTACTCGGTCGAGGGTAATCAGCCCCAGCATTTT.

About this clonotype itself: At one of its ends the junction is not consistent with the germline gene, which may arise from a read error. The chain couples TRBV7-2 to TRBJ2-7; 9 positions match TRBD2. This CDR3 comprises 13 residues. In germline, CDR1 is SGHTA, CDR2 FQGNSA. The CDR3 loop reads CASSGTSFYEQYF. In DNA, the CDR3 is TGCGCCAGCAGCGGGACTAGCTTTTACGAGCAGTACTTC. The full variable domain, with the rest looked up from reference TRBV7-2 and TRBJ2-7, is GAGVSQSPSNKVTEKGKDVELRCDPISGHTALYWYRQSLGQGLEFLIYFQGNSAPDKSGLPSDRFSAERTGGSVSTLTIQRTQQEDSAVYLCASSGTSFYEQYFGPGTRLTVT.

This clonotype has at least ten counts. The chain carries TRBV5-1 and TRBJ2-7; TRBD1 agrees at 8 bases. CDR3 length: 14 amino acids. With 2 bases clipped from V and 5 bases from J, the junction kept 6 bases outside the gene matches. In germline, CDR1 is SGHRS, CDR2 YFSETQ. The CDR3 DNA follows: TGCGCCAGCAGCTTACCGGGACAGGTGAACGAGCAGTACTTC. This codes for CASSLPGQVNEQYF.

The chain combines TRBV5-1 with TRBJ1-2; D gene uncertain. Trimming left V 5 bases short and J 1 base short, with 15 bases between. The CDR3 loop spans 15 amino acids. Germline values: CDR1 SGHRS, CDR2 YFSETQ. In DNA, the CDR3 is TGCGCCAGCAGTTTCCAGACTTCCCTTAACTATGGCTACACCTTC. This gives the protein CASSFQTSLNYGYTF.

In this sample, this clonotype turned up many times. The chain uses TRBV10-3 and TRBJ2-5; D possibly uses TRBD1 or TRBD2 (6 bases each). The CDR3 covers 17 residues. Germline CDR1 reads ENHRY; CDR2 reads SYGVKD. Trimming pared 0 bases from V and 5 bases from J, leaving 19 bases between. The DNA for the CDR3 is TGTGCCATCAGTGAGTCGATTTTTCCGGGGGCGAAGGAGACCCAGTACTTC. It codes for CAISESIFPGAKETQYF.

This chain connects TRBV6-6 to TRBJ1-2; 9 bases agree with TRBD1. V shed 7 bases, J shed 3 bases, and the junction held 12 bases outside the gene matches. Germline CDR1 and CDR2: MNHNY and SVGAGI (reference sequence). The CDR3 consists of 16 residues. The CDR3 spells CASTDVGTGRHYGYTF. CDR3 sequence (DNA): TGTGCCAGCACCGACGTTGGGACAGGGCGGCACTATGGCTACACCTTC.

This clonotype was detected only a few times. This chain connects TRBV12-3 or TRBV12-4 to TRBJ2-2; 13 bases line up with TRBD2. Germline trimming cut 5 bases from V and 6 bases from J; bases unmatched to any gene: 3. This CDR3 has 15 residues. CDR3 residues: CASSRLAGGPGELFF. CDR3 sequence (DNA): TGTGCCAGCAGTCGACTAGCGGGAGGCCCCGGGGAGCTGTTTTTT.

This clonotype was recorded only once. This rearrangement joins TRBV25-1 to TRBJ2-7; a possible D gene is TRBD2 (6 bases). The CDR3 is made up of 14 amino acids. In germline, CDR1 is MGHDK, CDR2 SYGVNS. CDR3 coding DNA: TGTGCTAGAGATCTTGGCGGGATTTACTACGAGCAGTACTTC. Translation gives CARDLGGIYYEQYF.

This clonotype was counted ten times or more. The CDR3 sequence: CASSHQGNQETQYF. CDR3 nucleotide sequence: TGTGCCAGCAGTCATCAGGGGAATCAAGAGACCCAGTACTTC. The chain combines TRBV6-5 with TRBJ2-5; TRBD1 is a possible D gene (6 bases). This CDR3 has 14 residues. Trimming cost V 5 bases and J 2 bases, with 12 bases left between them. Germline V gene sequence: CDR1 MNHEY, CDR2 SVGAGI.

About this clonotype itself: A clone one base away is much larger, so this may be a read error. The V and J genes are TRBV5-4 and TRBJ1-2; D unclear. This CDR3 spans 12 amino acids. CDR1 SGHNT and CDR2 YYREEE come from the germline V gene (reference sequence). The CDR3 DNA reads as TGTGCCGGCAGCTTGGAAGTACTGCACTACACCTTC. Amino acid sequence: CAGSLEVLHYTF.

This clonotype was seen many times. The gene calls are TRBV10-2 and TRBJ1-4; a weak D match, TRBD1 (6 bases). Trimming pared 6 bases from V and 4 bases from J, leaving 12 bases between. Germline CDR1 is WSHSY and CDR2 is SAAADI. The CDR3 extends over 14 amino acids. CDR3 bases: TGCGCCAGCAGCACAGGGACGGTTAATGAAAAACTGTTTTTT. Translating it yields CASSTGTVNEKLFF.

The chain carries TRBV6-5 and TRBJ1-2; D is undetermined. With 4 bases removed from V and 4 bases from J, the gap between germline ends came to 16 bases. The CDR3 runs 15 residues. The germline gives CDR1 MNHEY, CDR2 SVGAGI. As DNA, the CDR3 is TGTGCCAGCAGTTTGGGAGGACTATCCGTCTATGGCTACACCTTC. This codes for CASSLGGLSVYGYTF.